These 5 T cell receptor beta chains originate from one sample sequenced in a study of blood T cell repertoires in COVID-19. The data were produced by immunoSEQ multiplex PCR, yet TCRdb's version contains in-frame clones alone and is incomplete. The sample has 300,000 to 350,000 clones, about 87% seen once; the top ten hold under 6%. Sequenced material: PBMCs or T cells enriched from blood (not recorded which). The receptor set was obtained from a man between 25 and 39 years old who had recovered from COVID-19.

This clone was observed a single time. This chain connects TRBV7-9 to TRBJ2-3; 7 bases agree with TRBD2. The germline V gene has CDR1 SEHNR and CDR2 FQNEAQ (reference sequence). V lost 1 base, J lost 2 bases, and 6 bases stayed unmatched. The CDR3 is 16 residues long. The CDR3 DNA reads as TGTGCCAGCAGCTTAGAGTCGCGGGGGTCCACAGATACGCAGTATTTT. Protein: CASSLESRGSTDTQYF. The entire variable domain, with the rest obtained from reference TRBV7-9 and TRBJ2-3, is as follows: DTGVSQNPRHKITKRGQNVTFRCDPISEHNRLYWYRQTLGQGPEFLTYFQNEAQLEKSRLLSDRFSAERPKGSFSTLEIQRTEQGDSAMYLCASSLESRGSTDTQYFGPGTRLTVL.

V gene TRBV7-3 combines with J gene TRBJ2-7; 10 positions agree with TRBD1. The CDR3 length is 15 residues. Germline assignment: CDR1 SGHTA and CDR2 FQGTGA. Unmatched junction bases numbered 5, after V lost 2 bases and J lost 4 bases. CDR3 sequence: CASSLAGTGAYEQYF. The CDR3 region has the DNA TGTGCCAGCAGCTTAGCAGGGACAGGGGCTTACGAGCAGTACTTC.

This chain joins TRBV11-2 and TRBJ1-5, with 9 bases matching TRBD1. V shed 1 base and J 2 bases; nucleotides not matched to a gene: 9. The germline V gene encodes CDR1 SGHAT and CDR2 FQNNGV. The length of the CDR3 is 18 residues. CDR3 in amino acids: CASSLGQGGIIGNQPQHF. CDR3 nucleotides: TGTGCCAGCAGCTTAGGACAGGGGGGGATAATTGGCAATCAGCCCCAGCATTTT. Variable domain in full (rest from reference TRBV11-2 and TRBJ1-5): EAGVAQSPRYKIIEKRQSVAFWCNPISGHATLYWYQQILGQGPKLLIQFQNNGVVDDSQLPKDRFSAERLKGVDSTLKIQPAKLEDSAVYLCASSLGQGGIIGNQPQHFGDGTRLSIL.

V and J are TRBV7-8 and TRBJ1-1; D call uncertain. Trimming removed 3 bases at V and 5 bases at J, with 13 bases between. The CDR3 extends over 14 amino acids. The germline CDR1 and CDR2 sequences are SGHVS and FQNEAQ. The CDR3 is CASSLTVKWTEAFF. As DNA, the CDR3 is TGTGCCAGCAGCTTGACTGTGAAGTGGACTGAAGCTTTCTTT.

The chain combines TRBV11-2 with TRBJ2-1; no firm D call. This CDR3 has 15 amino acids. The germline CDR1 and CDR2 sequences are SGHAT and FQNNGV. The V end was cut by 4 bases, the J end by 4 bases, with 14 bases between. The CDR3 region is CASSYQTNQYNEQFF. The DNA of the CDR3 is TGTGCCAGCAGCTATCAAACTAACCAATACAATGAGCAGTTCTTC.